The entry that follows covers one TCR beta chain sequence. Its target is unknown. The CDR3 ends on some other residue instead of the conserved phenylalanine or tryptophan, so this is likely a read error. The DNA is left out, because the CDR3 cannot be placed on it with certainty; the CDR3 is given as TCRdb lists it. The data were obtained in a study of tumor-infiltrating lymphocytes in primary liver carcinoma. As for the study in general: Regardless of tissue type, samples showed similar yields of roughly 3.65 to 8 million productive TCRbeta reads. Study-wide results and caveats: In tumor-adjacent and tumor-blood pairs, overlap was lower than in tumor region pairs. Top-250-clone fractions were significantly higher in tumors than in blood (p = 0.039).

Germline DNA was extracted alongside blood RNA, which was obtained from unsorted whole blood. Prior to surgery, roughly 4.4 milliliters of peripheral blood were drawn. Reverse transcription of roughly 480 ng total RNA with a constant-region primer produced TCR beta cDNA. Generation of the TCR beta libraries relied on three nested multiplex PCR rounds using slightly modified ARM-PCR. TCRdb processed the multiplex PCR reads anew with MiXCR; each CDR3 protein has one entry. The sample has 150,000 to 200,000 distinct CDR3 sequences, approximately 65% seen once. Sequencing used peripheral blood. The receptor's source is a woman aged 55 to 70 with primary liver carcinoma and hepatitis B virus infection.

The CDR3 sequence is CASSATGNQPRHS. The chain recombines TRBV11-2 with TRBJ1-5; the table's D call TRBD1 went unverified against the DNA. Ends included, the CDR3 has 13 residues. Per the germline V gene, CDR1 is SGHAT and CDR2 is FQNNGV.